This T cell receptor beta chain was obtained from a study of monozygotic twins with inflammatory bowel disease. Across eight separate reactions for each sample, cDNA was made. TCRdb re-called the 5' RACE reads; every CDR3 protein appears as one record, without DNA. This repertoire includes about 380,000 distinct CDR3 sequences. CDR1 MNHEY and CDR2 SVGAGI come from the germline V gene. CDR3 length equals 13 residues. The rearrangement joins TRBV6-5 to TRBJ2-7. Sequencing used blood. This TCR derives from a human donor with ulcerative colitis or Crohn's disease, or a healthy co-twin of an affected twin (not recorded which). The CDR3: CASSNWAVHEQYF.